This TCR beta chain was identified in a study of blood T cell repertoires in COVID-19. The wider study: The United States, Italy and Spain were the sources of the acute and convalescent COVID-19 samples. PBMCs, B-cell-depleted T cells, or T cells were the source of the cDNA or gDNA that made up the material.

Across 20 to 25 US areas, participants ranged in age from about 18 to 90 years. Participants reported their clinical history, and cohort assignment relied on those reports. Assay: immunoSEQ multiplex PCR; the TCRdb copy retains only in-frame clones and omits some. The table records around 320,000 clones, roughly 90% of them present only once. This sequence was found in a woman aged 45-65 years who had been exposed to COVID-19. Input material: PBMCs or T cells enriched from blood (not recorded which).

The CDR3 DNA is TGTGCCAGCAGCTTACAGGGGCAGGGGACTGAAGCTTTCTTT. Translation: CASSLQGQGTEAFF. V and J are TRBV11-3 and TRBJ1-1, with D possibly matching TRBD1 (6 bases). The CDR3 sequence is 14 residues long. V lost 2 bases, J lost 5 bases, and 12 bases lay in between. CDR1 and CDR2 from the germline V gene are SGHNT and YENEEA.